The clone carrying this T cell receptor (beta chain) was seen ten or more times. Arm-PCR with iRepertoire HTBI primers amplified the CDR3 regions for these TCR beta libraries. One entry per CDR3 protein results from TCRdb running MiXCR on the multiplex PCR reads. The table lists around 330,000 distinct CDR3 sequences, approximately 20% of them singletons, with around 37% in the top ten. The data originate from a study of regulatory T cells in long-lasting Graves disease. V was pared by 9 bases and J by 6 bases, with 3 bases of the junction left unmatched. The length of the CDR3 is 11 residues. Germline V gene sequence: CDR1 SGHAT, CDR2 FQNNGV. This sample's time point: newly diagnosed GD, antithyroid drugs for less than 3 months. Following extraction of RNA from PBMCs, that RNA was used to make the TCR library.

This receptor was obtained from a female donor with Graves disease. Sequencing used peripheral blood mononuclear cells (PBMCs), obtained at new diagnosis, from a patient treated with antithyroid drugs. This chain uses TRBV11-2 with TRBJ2-7; TRBD1 agrees at 9 bases. Written as DNA, the CDR3 is TGTGCCAGTAAACAGGGGGCCGAGCAGTACTTC. Its translation is CASKQGAEQYF.